This T cell receptor beta chain was recovered during a study of T cell repertoires in cytomegalovirus infection. Study overall: Through public TCR beta signatures, both CMV infection and matching HLA type were indicated.

Germline loops: CDR1 SGHAT, CDR2 FQNNGV. Trimming removed 3 bases at V and 0 bases at J, with 14 bases between. The CDR3 runs 16 residues. There are many counts of this clonotype. The antigen is not known. Study-level points and caveats: Adding up the frequency of public TCR beta families identified people who carried CMV plus the relevant HLA. The ex vivo response was dominated by HLA-C-restricted CMV-specific TCR beta clonotypes.

TCRdb re-derived calls from the reads in MiXCR, one entry per CDR3 protein. The top ten hold about 5% of the sample, which has approximately 190,000 distinct CDR3 sequences, 8.5% to 10% seen once. What was sequenced was PBMCs. This clonotype was sampled from a human donor in good health (CMV status not recorded). Some clones in this sample may be carry-over from other donors' samples. The chain carries TRBV11-2 and TRBJ1-1; a possible D gene is TRBD1 (5 bases). The CDR3 sequence is CASSFRTGVMNTEAFF. Here the CDR3 DNA reads TGTGCCAGCAGCTTTAGGACGGGGGTCATGAACACTGAAGCTTTCTTT.